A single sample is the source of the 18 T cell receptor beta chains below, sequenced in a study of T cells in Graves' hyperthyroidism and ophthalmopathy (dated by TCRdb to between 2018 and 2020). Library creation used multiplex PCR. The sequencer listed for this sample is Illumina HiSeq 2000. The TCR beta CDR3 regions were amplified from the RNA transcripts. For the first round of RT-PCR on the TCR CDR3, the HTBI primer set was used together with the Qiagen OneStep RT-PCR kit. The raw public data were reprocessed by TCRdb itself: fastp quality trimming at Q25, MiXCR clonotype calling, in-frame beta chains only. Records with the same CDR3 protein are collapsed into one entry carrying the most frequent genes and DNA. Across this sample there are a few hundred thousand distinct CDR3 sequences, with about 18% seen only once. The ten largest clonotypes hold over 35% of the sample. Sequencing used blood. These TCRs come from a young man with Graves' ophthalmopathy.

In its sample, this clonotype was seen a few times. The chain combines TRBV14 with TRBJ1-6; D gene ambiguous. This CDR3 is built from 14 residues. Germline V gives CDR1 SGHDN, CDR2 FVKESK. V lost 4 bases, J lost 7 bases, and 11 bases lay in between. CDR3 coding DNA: TGTGCCAGCAGCCCGATAAGGGTGAATTCACCCCTCCACTTT. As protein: CASSPIRVNSPLHF.

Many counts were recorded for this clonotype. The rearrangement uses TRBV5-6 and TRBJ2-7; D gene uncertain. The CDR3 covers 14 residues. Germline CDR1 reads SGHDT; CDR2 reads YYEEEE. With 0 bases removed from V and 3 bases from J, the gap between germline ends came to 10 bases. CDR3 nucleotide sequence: TGTGCCAGCAGCTTGGGACCCCTCGGCTACGAGCAGTACTTC. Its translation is CASSLGPLGYEQYF.

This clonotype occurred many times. CDR3 loop: CASSDGQGGREKLFF. CDR3 DNA: TGTGCCAGCAGTGACGGGCAGGGAGGTCGGGAAAAACTGTTTTTT. The V gene is TRBV6-1, the J gene TRBJ1-4, with D tentatively TRBD1 (5 bases). The CDR3 is 15 residues long. The germline V and J ends were trimmed by 3 bases and 8 bases, with 16 bases remaining between them. Germline V gene lookup returns CDR1 MNHNS and CDR2 SASEGT.

CDR3 sequence reads: CASSLVFGTGTTPLHF. CDR3 DNA: TGCGCCAGCAGCTTGGTGTTTGGGACGGGGACTACACCCCTCCACTTT. The J gene is TRBJ1-6, the V gene TRBV5-1, with a weak D call TRBD1 (5 bases). This CDR3 has 16 amino acids. V shed 0 bases and J shed 11 bases, with 18 bases lying between them. Per the germline V gene, CDR1 is SGHRS and CDR2 is YFSETQ.

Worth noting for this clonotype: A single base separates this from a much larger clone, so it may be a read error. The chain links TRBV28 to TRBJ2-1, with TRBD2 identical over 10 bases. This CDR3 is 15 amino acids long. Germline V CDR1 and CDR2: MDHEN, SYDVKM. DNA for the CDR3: TGTGCCAGCAGCTCTAGCGGGGGACCTCACAATGAGCAGTCCTTC. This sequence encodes CASSSSGGPHNEQSF.

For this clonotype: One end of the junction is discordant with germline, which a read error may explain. The chain's CDR3 is CASSFRDRVEKLFF. CDR3 nucleotides: TGCGCCAGCAGCTTCCGGGACAGGGTTGAAAAACTGTTTTTT. The genes are TRBV5-8 and TRBJ1-4; TRBD1 matches 9 bases. The CDR3 consists of 14 residues. Germline V gene data show CDR1 as SGHTS and CDR2 as YDEGEE. The whole variable domain, filled in from reference TRBV5-8 and TRBJ1-4, reads EAGVTQSPTHLIKTRGQQATLRCSPISGHTSVYWYQQALGLGLQFLLWYDEGEERNRGNFPPRFSGRQFPNYSSELNVNALELEDSALYLCASSFRDRVEKLFFGSGTQLSVL.

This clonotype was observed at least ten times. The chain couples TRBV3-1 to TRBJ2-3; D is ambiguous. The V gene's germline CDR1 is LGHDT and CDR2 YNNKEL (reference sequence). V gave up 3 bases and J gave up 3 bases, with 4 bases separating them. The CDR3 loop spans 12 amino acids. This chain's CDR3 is CASSQTTDTQYF. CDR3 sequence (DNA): TGTGCCAGCAGCCAGACGACAGATACGCAGTATTTT.

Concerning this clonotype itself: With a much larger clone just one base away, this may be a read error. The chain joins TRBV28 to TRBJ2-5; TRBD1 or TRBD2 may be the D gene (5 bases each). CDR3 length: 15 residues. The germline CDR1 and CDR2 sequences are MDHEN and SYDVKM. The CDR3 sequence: CAGSNIWGLVETQYF. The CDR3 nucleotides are TGTGCCGGCAGCAACATCTGGGGGTTGGTGGAGACCCAGTACTTC.

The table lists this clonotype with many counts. The CDR3 is CASSVLTGGYEQYF. The DNA for the CDR3 is TGTGCCAGCAGCGTCCTGACAGGGGGCTACGAGCAGTACTTC. V is TRBV12-3 or TRBV12-4 and J is TRBJ2-7; 9 bases agree with TRBD1. Trimming removed 6 bases from V and 3 bases from J; junction bases left unmatched: 6. The CDR3 is 14 amino acids.

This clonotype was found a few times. CDR3 amino acids: CASSISGGGLRETQYF. The CDR3 DNA reads TGTGCCAGCAGCATTAGCGGGGGTGGCCTCCGAGAGACCCAGTACTTC. This chain joins TRBV7-6 and TRBJ2-5, with 9 bases identical to TRBD2. Germline loops: CDR1 SGHVS, CDR2 FNYEAQ. CDR3 length: 16 amino acids. J gave up 4 bases and V 5 bases, and 11 bases lay outside the gene matches.

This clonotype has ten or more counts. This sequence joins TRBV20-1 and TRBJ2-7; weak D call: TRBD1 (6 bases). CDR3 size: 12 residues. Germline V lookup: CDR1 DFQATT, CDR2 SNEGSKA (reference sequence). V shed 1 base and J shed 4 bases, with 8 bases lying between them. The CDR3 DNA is TGCAGTGCTAGAGGTCAGGGGTACGAGCAGTACTTC. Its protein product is CSARGQGYEQYF.

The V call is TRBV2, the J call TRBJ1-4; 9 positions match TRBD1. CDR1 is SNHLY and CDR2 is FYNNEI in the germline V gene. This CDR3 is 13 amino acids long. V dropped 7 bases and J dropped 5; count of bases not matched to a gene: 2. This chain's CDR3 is CASTGTGNEKLFF. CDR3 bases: TGTGCCAGCACCGGGACAGGGAATGAAAAACTGTTTTTT. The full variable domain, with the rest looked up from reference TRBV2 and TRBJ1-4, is EPEVTQTPSHQVTQMGQEVILRCVPISNHLYFYWYRQILGQKVEFLVSFYNNEISEKSEIFDDQFSVERPDGSNFTLKIRSTKLEDSAMYFCASTGTGNEKLFFGSGTQLSVL.

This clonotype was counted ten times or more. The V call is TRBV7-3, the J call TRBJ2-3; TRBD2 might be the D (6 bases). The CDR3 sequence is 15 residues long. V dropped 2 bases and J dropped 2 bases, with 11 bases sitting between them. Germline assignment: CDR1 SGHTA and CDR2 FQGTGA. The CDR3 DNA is TGTGCCAGCAGCTTAGGAGGGTTCCCCACAGATACGCAGTATTTT. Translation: CASSLGGFPTDTQYF.

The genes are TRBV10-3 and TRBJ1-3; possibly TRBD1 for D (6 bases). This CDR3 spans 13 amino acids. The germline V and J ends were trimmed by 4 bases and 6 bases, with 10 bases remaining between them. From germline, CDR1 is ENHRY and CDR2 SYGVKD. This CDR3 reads CAISGGLANTIYF. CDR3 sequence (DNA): TGTGCCATCAGTGGGGGGCTTGCAAACACCATATATTTT.

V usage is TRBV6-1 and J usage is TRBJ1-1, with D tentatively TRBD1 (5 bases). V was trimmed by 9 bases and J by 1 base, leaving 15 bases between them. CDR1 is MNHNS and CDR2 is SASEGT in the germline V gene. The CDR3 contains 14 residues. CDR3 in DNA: TGTGCCAGTTTCCAGGGCAGTAAGAACACTGAAGCTTTCTTT. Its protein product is CASFQGSKNTEAFF.

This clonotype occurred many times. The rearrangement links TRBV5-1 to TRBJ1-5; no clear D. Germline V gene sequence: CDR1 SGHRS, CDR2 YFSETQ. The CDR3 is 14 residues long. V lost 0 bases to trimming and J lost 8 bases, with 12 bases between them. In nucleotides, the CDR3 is TGCGCCAGCAGCTTGGAGGGCCGTGGGGAGCCCCAGCATTTT. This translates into CASSLEGRGEPQHF.

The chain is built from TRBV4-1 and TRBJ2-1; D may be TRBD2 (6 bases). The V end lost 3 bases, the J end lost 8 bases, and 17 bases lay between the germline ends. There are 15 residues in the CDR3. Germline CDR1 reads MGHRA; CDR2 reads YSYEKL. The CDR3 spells CASSHPGGGGDEQFF. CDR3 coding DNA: TGCGCCAGCAGCCACCCCGGGGGAGGAGGCGATGAGCAGTTCTTC.

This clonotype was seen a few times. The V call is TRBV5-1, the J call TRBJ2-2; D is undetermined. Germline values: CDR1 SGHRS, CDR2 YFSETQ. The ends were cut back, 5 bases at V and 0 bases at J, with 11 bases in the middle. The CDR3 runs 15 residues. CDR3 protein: CASRSGFSNTGELFF. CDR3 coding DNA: TGCGCCAGCAGGTCAGGTTTTTCGAACACCGGGGAGCTGTTTTTT.